The 25 T cell receptor beta chains presented below share a single source sample, sequenced in a study of graft-versus-host responses after intestinal transplantation. Antigens of these TCRs are unknown. Measured with immunoSEQ multiplex PCR; TCRdb has only the in-frame clones, and not every one. Of tens of thousands of clones listed, 94% were seen once; the top ten hold approximately 0.2%. Sequencing used unstimulated CD4+ T cells sorted from spleen or lymph node cells, obtained before transplant. All receptors come from a human donor who was the organ donor for an intestinal transplant.

The gene calls are TRBV6-6 and TRBJ1-1; possible D gene TRBD1, 6 bases. The CDR3 consists of 15 residues. Trimming removed 2 bases at V and 1 base at J, with 11 bases between. Germline V gene data show CDR1 as MNHNY and CDR2 as SVGAGI (reference sequence). The CDR3 here is CASSYARGTNTEAFF. DNA of the CDR3: TGTGCCAGCAGTTACGCCAGGGGCACGAACACTGAAGCTTTCTTT.

Points on this clone: Other DNA sequences in the same sample also yield this CDR3. V and J are TRBV27 and TRBJ2-3; maybe TRBD1 (7 bases). The CDR3 contains 14 residues. Germline CDR1 and CDR2: MNHEY and SMNVEV (reference sequence). V lost 2 bases to trimming and J lost 6 bases, with 12 bases between them. The CDR3 sequence is CASSLGGGGDTQYF. CDR3 bases: TGTGCCAGCAGTTTAGGAGGGGGCGGCGATACGCAGTATTTT.

The chain links TRBV9 to TRBJ2-6; no reliable D call. CDR1 SGDLS and CDR2 YYNGEE come from the germline V gene. The CDR3 is made up of 17 amino acids. V lost 7 bases to trimming and J lost 5 bases, with 22 bases between them. CDR3 nucleotide sequence: TGTGCCAGCGGTTACACGTACAAACAAAGTCGGGCCAACGTCCTGACTTTC. Its translation: CASGYTYKQSRANVLTF. The full variable domain, in which reference TRBV9 and TRBJ2-6 provide the parts outside the CDR3, is DSGVTQTPKHLITATGQRVTLRCSPRSGDLSVYWYQQSLDQGLQFLIQYYNGEERAKGNILERFSAQQFPDLHSELNLSSLELGDSALYFCASGYTYKQSRANVLTFGAGSRLTVL.

The chain has TRBV28 and TRBJ1-2, with D possibly TRBD1 on 5 matching bases. Germline V gene data show CDR1 as MDHEN and CDR2 as SYDVKM. The length of the CDR3 is 15 residues. The ends were cut back, 5 bases at V and 0 bases at J, with 13 bases in the middle. DNA for the CDR3: TGTGCCAGCAGTCCCGTGGGGGTAGCTAACTATGGCTACACCTTC. Its translation is CASSPVGVANYGYTF.

The J gene is TRBJ2-7, the V gene TRBV6-6; maybe TRBD1 (6 bases). Trimming cost V 6 bases and J 3 bases, with 12 bases left between them. CDR3 length equals 13 residues. The germline V gene encodes CDR1 MNHNY and CDR2 SVGAGI (reference sequence). The CDR3 nucleotides are TGTGCCAGCAGCAACAGGGTTGTCTACGAGCAGTACTTC. This sequence encodes CASSNRVVYEQYF.

This clone was detected once. This chain joins TRBV19 and TRBJ2-2, with 8 bases aligning to TRBD1. Germline-derived CDR1 and CDR2 are LNHDA and SQIVND (reference sequence). J was trimmed by 4 bases and V by 3 bases; bases with no gene match: 10. CDR3 length equals 17 residues. The CDR3 DNA follows: TGTGCCAGTAGTATTGGGGTGGACAGGGCGGTCACCGGGGAGCTGTTTTTT. It is translated as CASSIGVDRAVTGELFF.

This clone was counted between two and nine times. V is TRBV7-3 and J is TRBJ2-7; D remains ambiguous. This CDR3 comprises 13 residues. Per the germline V gene, CDR1 is SGHTA and CDR2 is FQGTGA. V was cut by 0 bases and J by 3 bases, with 6 bases left in between. The CDR3 DNA reads as TGTGCCAGCAGCTTAACGATGGACTACGAGCAGTACTTC. This codes for CASSLTMDYEQYF.

The chain uses TRBV5-6 and TRBJ1-1, with D perhaps matching TRBD1 (6 bases). V lost 1 base and J lost 4, with 11 bases in between. The germline CDR1 and CDR2 sequences are SGHDT and YYEEEE. CDR3 length: 14 residues. CDR3 region: CASSLTGASTEAFF. The CDR3 coding sequence is TGTGCCAGCAGCTTGACGGGGGCGAGCACTGAAGCTTTCTTT.

The V gene is TRBV14, the J gene TRBJ2-7; TRBD2 aligns across 12 bases. The trim removed 2 bases at V and 6 bases at J, leaving 5 bases unmatched. CDR1 and CDR2 from the germline V gene are SGHDN and FVKESK. The CDR3 has 15 amino acids. CDR3 sequence (DNA): TGTGCCAGCAGCCAACTAGCGGGGGGGCCTGGCGAGCAGTACTTC. This gives the protein CASSQLAGGPGEQYF.

The chain couples TRBV5-1 to TRBJ2-3; maybe TRBD2 (7 bases). Per germline, CDR1 SGHRS and CDR2 YFSETQ. CDR3 size: 15 residues. Trimming left V 5 bases short and J 2 bases short, with 15 bases between. In nucleotides, the CDR3 is TGCGCCAGCAGATATGAGGGGGGGCCCACAGATACGCAGTATTTT. It yields the protein CASRYEGGPTDTQYF.

V and J are TRBV7-8 and TRBJ1-2, with 7 bases fitting TRBD1. The germline V gene encodes CDR1 SGHVS and CDR2 FQNEAQ. This CDR3 spans 15 amino acids. The V and J ends lost 1 base and 8 bases, in that order; junction bases with no gene match: 10. The CDR3 is CASSLERAGGGGYTF. DNA for the CDR3: TGTGCCAGCAGCTTAGAGCGGGCAGGGGGAGGCGGCTACACCTTC.

This clone turned up a few times. The CDR3 DNA sequence: TGTGCCAGCAGTCGTGACACTAACTATGGCTACACCTTC. Residues: CASSRDTNYGYTF. The V gene is TRBV6-5, the J gene TRBJ1-2; D unclear. Germline V lookup: CDR1 MNHEY, CDR2 SVGAGI. The CDR3 consists of 13 residues. V lost 5 bases and J lost 0, with 7 bases in between.

The chain is built from TRBV7-9 and TRBJ1-2; 11 bases fit TRBD1. J gave up 9 bases and V 5 bases, and 8 bases lay outside the gene matches. Germline CDR1 reads SEHNR; CDR2 reads FQNEAQ (reference sequence). The CDR3 extends over 14 amino acids. CDR3 coding DNA: TGTGCCAGCAGCCGCGGACAGGGGGCAGGACGCTACACCTTC. This encodes CASSRGQGAGRYTF.

The DNA of the CDR3 is TGTGCCAGCAGTGCCGTTTGGACAGGGGGTACCTATAATTCACCCCTCCACTTT. Protein: CASSAVWTGGTYNSPLHF. V and J are TRBV6-1 and TRBJ1-6; 10 bases match TRBD1. Germline V gives CDR1 MNHNS, CDR2 SASEGT. J lost 2 bases, V lost 4 bases, and 8 bases had no gene match. The length of the CDR3 is 18 residues.

This clone was counted a single time. V is TRBV5-8 and J is TRBJ2-7, with D unclear. From germline, CDR1 is SGHTS and CDR2 YDEGEE. V was pared by 2 bases and J by 5 bases, with 5 bases between. The CDR3 is 11 residues long. The CDR3 protein is CASSFYHEQYF. The CDR3 coding sequence is TGTGCCAGCAGCTTTTACCACGAGCAGTACTTC.

This chain uses TRBV7-9 with TRBJ1-2; D gene uncertain. Trimming took 2 bases from V and 2 from J, leaving 6 bases between them. CDR1 SEHNR and CDR2 FQNEAQ come from the germline V gene (reference sequence). The CDR3 totals 13 residues. CDR3 nucleotides: TGTGCCAGCAGCTTACCAGACAACTATGGCTACACCTTC. This translates into CASSLPDNYGYTF.

On this clone: A junction end diverges from the germline sequence, so it may reflect a read error. V gene TRBV9 combines with J gene TRBJ2-1, with D perhaps matching TRBD1 (5 bases). This CDR3 is 13 amino acids long. Germline assignment: CDR1 SGDLS and CDR2 YYNGEE. The CDR3, as DNA: TGTGCCAGCAGCGTGACAGCCTACAATGGGCAGTTCTTC. As protein: CASSVTAYNGQFF.

V usage is TRBV5-1 and J usage is TRBJ2-4; D may be TRBD1 (6 bases). Germline V gene data show CDR1 as SGHRS and CDR2 as YFSETQ. The V gene lost 5 bases and the J gene lost 0 bases, with 12 bases spanning the gap. This CDR3 comprises 15 residues. CDR3 coding DNA: TGCGCCAGCAGGGACAGTCCGCTAGCCAAAAACATTCAGTACTTC. As protein: CASRDSPLAKNIQYF.

This chain joins TRBV5-6 and TRBJ1-2; D gene unclear. The V end was cut by 2 bases, the J end by 2 bases, with 10 bases between. Per germline, CDR1 SGHDT and CDR2 YYEEEE. CDR3 length equals 14 residues. The CDR3 DNA sequence: TGTGCCAGCAGCTTCGGCAGACAAAACTATGGCTACACCTTC. Its protein is CASSFGRQNYGYTF.

V is TRBV7-3 and J is TRBJ2-7; 7 bases match TRBD1. CDR1 is SGHTA and CDR2 is FQGTGA in the germline V gene. Trimming cost V 0 bases and J 0 bases; bases outside gene matches: 5. The CDR3 covers 16 residues. The CDR3 is CASSLTGQGVSYEQYF. The DNA for the CDR3 is TGTGCCAGCAGCTTAACGGGTCAGGGGGTCTCCTACGAGCAGTACTTC. Combining the CDR3 with reference TRBV7-3 and TRBJ2-7 gives the whole variable domain GAGVSQTPSNKVTEKGKYVELRCDPISGHTALYWYRQSLGQGPEFLIYFQGTGAADDSGLPNDRFFAVRPEGSVSTLKIQRTERGDSAVYLCASSLTGQGVSYEQYFGPGTRLTVT.

The chain joins TRBV6-6 to TRBJ1-1; D not resolved. The CDR3 covers 14 residues. V lost 10 bases to trimming and J lost 2 bases, with 17 bases between them. Germline-derived CDR1 and CDR2 are MNHNY and SVGAGI (reference sequence). The chain's CDR3 is CATKSLADNTEAFF. The CDR3 DNA reads TGTGCCACCAAAAGTTTAGCAGATAACACTGAAGCTTTCTTT.

This clone turned up a few times. V and J are TRBV6-6 and TRBJ1-6, with 8 bases identical to TRBD1. The CDR3 length is 13 residues. The V gene end was trimmed by 6 bases and the J gene end by 11 bases; junction bases not matched to a gene: 6. Germline CDR1 reads MNHNY; CDR2 reads SVGAGI (reference sequence). CDR3 sequence: CASSTGQGPPLHF. CDR3 nucleotide sequence: TGTGCCAGCAGCACCGGACAGGGCCCACCCCTCCACTTT.

This rearrangement joins TRBV28 to TRBJ1-6; TRBD1 aligns across 11 bases. Trimming cost V 6 bases and J 0 bases; bases outside gene matches: 7. Germline CDR1 is MDHEN and CDR2 is SYDVKM. The CDR3 length is 18 residues. This chain's CDR3 is CASSLGTGGNSYNSPLHF. The DNA for the CDR3 is TGTGCCAGCAGCCTCGGGACAGGGGGAAACTCCTATAATTCACCCCTCCACTTT.

This clone was seen only once. The chain uses TRBV5-1 and TRBJ1-3, with TRBD1 matching over 8 bases. Germline CDR1 is SGHRS and CDR2 is YFSETQ. The CDR3 covers 17 residues. Trimming cost V 0 bases and J 0 bases; bases outside gene matches: 5. CDR3 coding DNA: TGCGCCAGCAGCTTGGGGCCAACAGGGGGCTCTGGAAACACCATATATTTT. This sequence encodes CASSLGPTGGSGNTIYF.

This chain connects TRBV7-9 to TRBJ1-1, with 10 positions matching TRBD1. The CDR3 spans 16 residues. From germline, CDR1 is SEHNR and CDR2 FQNEAQ (reference sequence). With 5 bases clipped from V and 11 bases from J, the junction kept 17 bases outside the gene matches. CDR3 sequence: CASSPELGTGVSSAFF. CDR3 DNA: TGTGCCAGCAGCCCAGAGCTAGGGACAGGGGTTTCGTCGGCTTTCTTT.